This T cell receptor beta chain was documented in a study of blood T cell repertoires in COVID-19. Turning to the study itself: Some COVID-19 samples were acute and others convalescent; all came from the United States, Italy and Spain.

Looked up from germline, CDR1 is SGDLS and CDR2 is YYNGEE. J was trimmed by 4 bases and V by 0 bases; bases with no gene match: 6. The length of the CDR3 is 16 residues. TCRdb keeps only in-frame clones here, not all; method: immunoSEQ multiplex PCR. The profile shows almost 250,000 clones, around 88% of them singletons. The specimen sequenced was PBMCs or T cells enriched from blood (not recorded which). The chain recombines TRBV9 with TRBJ2-7; TRBD2 aligns across 11 bases. The TCR originated in a woman aged 25 to 39 who had recovered from COVID-19. CDR3 residues: CASSVAPSGRTYEQYF. CDR3 bases: TGTGCCAGCAGCGTAGCACCTAGCGGGAGGACATACGAGCAGTACTTC.